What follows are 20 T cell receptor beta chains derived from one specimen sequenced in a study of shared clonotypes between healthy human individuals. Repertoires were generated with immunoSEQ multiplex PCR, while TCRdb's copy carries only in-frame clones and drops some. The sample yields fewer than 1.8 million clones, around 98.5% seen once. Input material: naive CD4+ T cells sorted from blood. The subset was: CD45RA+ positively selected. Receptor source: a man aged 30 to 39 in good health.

The CDR3 region has the DNA TGTGCCAGCAGTTACCAACCCACTGAAGCTTTCTTT. Its translation is CASSYQPTEAFF. J is TRBJ1-1 and V is TRBV28; D gene uncertain. The CDR3 contains 12 residues. V was shortened by 4 bases and J by 4 bases, with 7 bases between the two germline ends. CDR1 is MDHEN and CDR2 is SYDVKM in the germline V gene.

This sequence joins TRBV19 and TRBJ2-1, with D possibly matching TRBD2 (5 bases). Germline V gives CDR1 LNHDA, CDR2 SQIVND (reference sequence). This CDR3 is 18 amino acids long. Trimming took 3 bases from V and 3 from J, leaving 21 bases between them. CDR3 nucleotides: TGTGCCAGTAGTATCATACCGTCCCGGGGAAGGCTCTACAATGAGCAGTTCTTC. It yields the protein CASSIIPSRGRLYNEQFF.

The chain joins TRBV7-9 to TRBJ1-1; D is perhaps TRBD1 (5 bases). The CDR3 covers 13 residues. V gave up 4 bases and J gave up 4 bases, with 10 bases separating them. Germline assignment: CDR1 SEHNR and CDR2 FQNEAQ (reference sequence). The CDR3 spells CASSSAGFTEAFF. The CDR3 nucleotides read TGTGCCAGCAGCTCCGCAGGGTTCACTGAAGCTTTCTTT. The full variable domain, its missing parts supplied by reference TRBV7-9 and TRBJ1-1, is DTGVSQNPRHKITKRGQNVTFRCDPISEHNRLYWYRQTLGQGPEFLTYFQNEAQLEKSRLLSDRFSAERPKGSFSTLEIQRTEQGDSAMYLCASSSAGFTEAFFGQGTRLTVV.

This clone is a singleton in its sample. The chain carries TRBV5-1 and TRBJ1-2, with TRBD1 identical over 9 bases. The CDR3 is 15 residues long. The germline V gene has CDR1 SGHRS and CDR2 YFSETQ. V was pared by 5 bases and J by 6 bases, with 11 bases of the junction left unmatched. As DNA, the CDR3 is TGCGCCAGCAGTTTAGGGTACAGGGGGCAGGATGGCTACACCTTC. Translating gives CASSLGYRGQDGYTF.

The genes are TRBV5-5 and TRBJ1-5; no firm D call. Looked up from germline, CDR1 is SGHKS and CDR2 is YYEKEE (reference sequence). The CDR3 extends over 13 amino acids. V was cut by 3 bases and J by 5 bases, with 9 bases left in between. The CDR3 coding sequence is TGTGCCAGCAGCTCGTTCGGGGATCAGCCCCAGCATTTT. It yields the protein CASSSFGDQPQHF.

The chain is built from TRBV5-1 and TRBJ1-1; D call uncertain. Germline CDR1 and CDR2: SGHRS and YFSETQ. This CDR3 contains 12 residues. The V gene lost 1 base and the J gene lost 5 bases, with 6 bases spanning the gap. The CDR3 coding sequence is TGCGCCAGCAGCTTGCCGGGGACTGAAGCTTTCTTT. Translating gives CASSLPGTEAFF.

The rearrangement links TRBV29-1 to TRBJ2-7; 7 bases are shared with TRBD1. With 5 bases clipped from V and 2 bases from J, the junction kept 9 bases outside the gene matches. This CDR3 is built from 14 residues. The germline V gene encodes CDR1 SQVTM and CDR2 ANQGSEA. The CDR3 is CSVTGQAAAYEQYF. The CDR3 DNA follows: TGCAGCGTTACCGGACAGGCCGCCGCCTACGAGCAGTACTTC.

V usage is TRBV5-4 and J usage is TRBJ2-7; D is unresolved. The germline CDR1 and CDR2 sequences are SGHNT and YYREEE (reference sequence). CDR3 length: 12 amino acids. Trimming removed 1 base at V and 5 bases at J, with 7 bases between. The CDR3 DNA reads TGTGCCAGCAGCTTGATTGAAAACGAGCAGTACTTC. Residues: CASSLIENEQYF. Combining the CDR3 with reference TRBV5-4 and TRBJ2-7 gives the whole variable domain ETGVTQSPTHLIKTRGQQVTLRCSSQSGHNTVSWYQQALGQGPQFIFQYYREEENGRGNFPPRFSGLQFPNYSSELNVNALELDDSALYLCASSLIENEQYFGPGTRLTVT.

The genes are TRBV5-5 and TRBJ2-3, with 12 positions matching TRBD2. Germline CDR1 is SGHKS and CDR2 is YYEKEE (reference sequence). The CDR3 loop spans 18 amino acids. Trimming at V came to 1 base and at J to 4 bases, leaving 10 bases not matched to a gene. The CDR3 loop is CASSLFASGRGGADTQYF. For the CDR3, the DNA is TGTGCCAGCAGCTTGTTTGCTAGCGGGAGGGGTGGCGCAGATACGCAGTATTTT.

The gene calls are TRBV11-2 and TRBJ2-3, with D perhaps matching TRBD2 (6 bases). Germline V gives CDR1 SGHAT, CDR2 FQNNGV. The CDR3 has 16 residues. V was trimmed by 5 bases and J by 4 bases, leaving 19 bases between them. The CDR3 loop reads CASSLRLTRVADTQYF. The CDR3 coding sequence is TGTGCCAGCAGCCTCAGACTGACTAGGGTGGCAGATACGCAGTATTTT. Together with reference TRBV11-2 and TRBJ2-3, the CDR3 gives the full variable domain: EAGVAQSPRYKIIEKRQSVAFWCNPISGHATLYWYQQILGQGPKLLIQFQNNGVVDDSQLPKDRFSAERLKGVDSTLKIQPAKLEDSAVYLCASSLRLTRVADTQYFGPGTRLTVL.

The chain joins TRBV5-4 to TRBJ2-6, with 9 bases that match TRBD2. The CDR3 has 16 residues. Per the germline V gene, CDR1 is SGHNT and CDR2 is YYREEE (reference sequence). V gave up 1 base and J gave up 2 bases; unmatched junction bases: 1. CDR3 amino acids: CASSLPSGTGANVLTF. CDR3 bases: TGTGCCAGCAGCTTGCCTAGCGGGACTGGGGCCAACGTCCTGACTTTC.

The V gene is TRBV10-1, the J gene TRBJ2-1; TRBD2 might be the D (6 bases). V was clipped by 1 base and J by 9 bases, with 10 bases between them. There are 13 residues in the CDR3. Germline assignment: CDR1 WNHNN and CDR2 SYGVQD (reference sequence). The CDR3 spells CASSEYGGGEQFF. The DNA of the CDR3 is TGCGCCAGCAGTGAGTATGGGGGAGGTGAGCAGTTCTTC.

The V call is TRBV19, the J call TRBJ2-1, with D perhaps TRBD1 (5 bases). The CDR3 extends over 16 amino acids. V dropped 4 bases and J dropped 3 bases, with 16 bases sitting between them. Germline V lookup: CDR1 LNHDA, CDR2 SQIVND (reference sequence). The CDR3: CASSTLRANFYNEQFF. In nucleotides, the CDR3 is TGTGCCAGTAGTACTCTCAGGGCGAATTTCTACAATGAGCAGTTCTTC. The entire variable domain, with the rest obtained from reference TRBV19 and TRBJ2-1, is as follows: DGGITQSPKYLFRKEGQNVTLSCEQNLNHDAMYWYRQDPGQGLRLIYYSQIVNDFQKGDIAEGYSVSREKKESFPLTVTSAQKNPTAFYLCASSTLRANFYNEQFFGPGTRLTVL.

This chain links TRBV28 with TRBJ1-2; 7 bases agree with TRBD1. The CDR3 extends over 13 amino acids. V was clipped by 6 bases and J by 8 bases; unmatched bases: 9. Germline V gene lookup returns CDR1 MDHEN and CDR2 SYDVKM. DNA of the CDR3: TGTGCCAGCAGGAATACAGGGGCATCGGGCTACACCTTC. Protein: CASRNTGASGYTF.

The CDR3 spells CASSTTSNKYNEQFF. CDR3 nucleotide sequence: TGTGCCAGCAGCACAACCTCCAACAAGTACAATGAGCAGTTCTTC. The chain is built from TRBV5-4 and TRBJ2-1; the D is unclear. CDR3 length: 15 residues. Germline V gene lookup returns CDR1 SGHNT and CDR2 YYREEE (reference sequence). V was trimmed by 4 bases and J by 4 bases, leaving 15 bases between them. The full variable domain, with the rest looked up from reference TRBV5-4 and TRBJ2-1, is ETGVTQSPTHLIKTRGQQVTLRCSSQSGHNTVSWYQQALGQGPQFIFQYYREEENGRGNFPPRFSGLQFPNYSSELNVNALELDDSALYLCASSTTSNKYNEQFFGPGTRLTVL.

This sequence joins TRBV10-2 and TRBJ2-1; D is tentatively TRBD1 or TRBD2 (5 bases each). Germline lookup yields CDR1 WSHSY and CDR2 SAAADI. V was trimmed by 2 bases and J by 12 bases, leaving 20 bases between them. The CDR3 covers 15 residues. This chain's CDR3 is CASSERGTEISGQFF. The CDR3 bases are TGCGCCAGCAGTGAGCGAGGGACGGAGATTTCCGGGCAGTTCTTC.

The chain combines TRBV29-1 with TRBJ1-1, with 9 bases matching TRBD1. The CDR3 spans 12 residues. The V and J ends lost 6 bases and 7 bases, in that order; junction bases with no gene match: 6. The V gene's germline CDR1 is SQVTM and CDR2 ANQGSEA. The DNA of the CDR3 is TGCAGCGTCCGGGGACAGGGAAGTGAAGCTTTCTTT. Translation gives CSVRGQGSEAFF.

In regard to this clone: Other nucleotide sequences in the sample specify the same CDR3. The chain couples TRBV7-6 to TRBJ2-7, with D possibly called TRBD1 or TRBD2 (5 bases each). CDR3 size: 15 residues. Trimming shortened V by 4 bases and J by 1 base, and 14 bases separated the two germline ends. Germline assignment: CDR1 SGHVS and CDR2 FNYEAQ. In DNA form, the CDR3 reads TGTGCCAGCAGCTCCCGGGACGGATTTTCCTACGAGCAGTACTTC. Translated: CASSSRDGFSYEQYF.

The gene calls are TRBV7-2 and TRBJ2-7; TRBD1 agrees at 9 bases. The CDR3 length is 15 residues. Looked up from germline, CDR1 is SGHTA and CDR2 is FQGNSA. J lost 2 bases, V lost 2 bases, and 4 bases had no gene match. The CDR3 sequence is CASSLLGTGTYEQYF. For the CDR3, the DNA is TGTGCCAGCAGCTTACTCGGGACAGGGACCTACGAGCAGTACTTC.

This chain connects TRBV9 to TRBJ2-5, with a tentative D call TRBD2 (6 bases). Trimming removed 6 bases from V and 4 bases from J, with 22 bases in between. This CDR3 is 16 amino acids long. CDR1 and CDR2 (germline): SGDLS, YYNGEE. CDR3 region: CASTSSGELGVETQYF. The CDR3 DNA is TGTGCCAGCACCTCGTCGGGGGAGTTGGGAGTAGAGACCCAGTACTTC.